This T cell receptor (beta chain) was obtained from a study of control samples from healthy donors and cancer patients. Repertoires were generated with immunoSEQ multiplex PCR, while TCRdb's copy carries only in-frame clones and drops some. The table shows 130,000 to 150,000 clones, with 90% to 95% occurring only once. This CDR3 region has 13 residues. Germline V gene data show CDR1 as SGHTA and CDR2 as FQGTGA. The ends were cut back, 2 bases at V and 6 bases at J, with 9 bases in the middle. The sample was blood. The rearrangement uses TRBV7-3 and TRBJ2-3; TRBD2 is a possible D gene (6 bases). This TCR derives from a man aged 18 to 29 in good health. The CDR3 loop is CASSLGGADTQYF. In DNA form, the CDR3 reads TGTGCCAGCAGCTTAGGCGGGGCCGATACGCAGTATTTT.